Listed below are T cell receptor beta chains from one sample, sequenced in a study of cytomegalovirus exposure and HLA in healthy donors. Produced via immunoSEQ multiplex PCR; TCRdb's table is partial and in-frame only. In the table there are fewer than 110,000 clones, around 85% of which are singletons. What was sequenced was PBMCs. The source is a man aged 25-45 years in good health and CMV-seronegative. CDR3s include the opening cysteine and the closing phenylalanine or tryptophan. The order of the fields is J gene, V gene, D gene, clone size, CDR3 DNA, CDR3 protein. The D gene is left open where the match is weak. Size tells how often a clone was seen (once, few, many) or the class of an expanded clone, and some rows leave it out.

j_gene: TRBJ2-1
v_gene: TRBV18
d_gene: TRBD1
abundance: once
CDR3nt: TGTGCCAGCTCAGCGCAGGGGGACGGTGAGCAGTTCTTC
CDR3aa: CASSAQGDGEQFF

j_gene: TRBJ2-7
v_gene: TRBV6-1
d_gene: TRBD1
abundance: NA
CDR3nt: TGTGCCAGCACTACTGGGGAGACAGGGGACGAGCAGTACTTC
CDR3aa: CASTTGETGDEQYF

j_gene: TRBJ2-7
v_gene: TRBV5-4
d_gene: NA
abundance: NA
CDR3nt: TGTGCCAGCAGCTTGGCTGGGGGTGGGGGCCTCTACTTC
CDR3aa: CASSLAGGGGLYF

j_gene: TRBJ2-2
v_gene: TRBV6-1
d_gene: NA
abundance: NA
CDR3nt: TGTGCCAGCGGTCGGGGGAACACCGGGGAGCTGTTTTTT
CDR3aa: CASGRGNTGELFF

j_gene: TRBJ2-3
v_gene: TRBV5-1
d_gene: TRBD2
abundance: NA
CDR3nt: TGCGCCAGCAGCCCTACGGGGGGGCGCATAGATACGCAGTATTTT
CDR3aa: CASSPTGGRIDTQYF

j_gene: TRBJ2-2
v_gene: TRBV19
d_gene: TRBD2
abundance: NA
CDR3nt: TGTGCCAGTAGTCCCCGTGGAAGCACTAGCGGGGGCGTGTACACCGGGGAGCTGTTTTTT
CDR3aa: CASSPRGSTSGGVYTGELFF

j_gene: TRBJ1-1
v_gene: TRBV6-5
d_gene: NA
abundance: NA
CDR3nt: TGTGCCAGCAGCCCCGTGCTAGGTCGGACTGAAGCTTTCTTT
CDR3aa: CASSPVLGRTEAFF

j_gene: TRBJ1-4
v_gene: TRBV30
d_gene: TRBD1
abundance: NA
CDR3nt: TGTGCCTGGGATAGGACAGGCGCTAATGAAAAACTGTTTTTT
CDR3aa: CAWDRTGANEKLFF

j_gene: TRBJ2-7
v_gene: TRBV25-1
d_gene: NA
abundance: NA
CDR3nt: TGTGCCAGCAGTGAATTCTGGGCAGCTACCATCTACGAGCAGTACTTC
CDR3aa: CASSEFWAATIYEQYF

j_gene: TRBJ2-7
v_gene: TRBV9
d_gene: NA
abundance: NA
CDR3nt: TGTGCCAGCAGCGTAGGGGGCGGAGGGTCCTACGAGCAGTACTTC
CDR3aa: CASSVGGGGSYEQYF

j_gene: TRBJ1-4
v_gene: TRBV15
d_gene: NA
abundance: NA
CDR3nt: TGTGCCACCAGCAGAGCAGGGTACCAAACTAATGAAAAACTGTTTTTT
CDR3aa: CATSRAGYQTNEKLFF

j_gene: TRBJ2-5
v_gene: TRBV5-6
d_gene: NA
abundance: NA
CDR3nt: TGTGCCAGCAGCTTGGGTCAGCGGGAGACCCAGTACTTC
CDR3aa: CASSLGQRETQYF

j_gene: TRBJ2-2
v_gene: TRBV10-3
d_gene: NA
abundance: NA
CDR3nt: TGTGCCATGCGGCAGGGTAATTCTCCCGGGGAGCTGTTTTTT
CDR3aa: CAMRQGNSPGELFF

j_gene: TRBJ2-7
v_gene: TRBV5-1
d_gene: NA
abundance: NA
CDR3nt: TGCGCCAGCATAGACAGGGACTCGCCCTACGAGCAGTACTTC
CDR3aa: CASIDRDSPYEQYF

j_gene: TRBJ2-7
v_gene: TRBV27
d_gene: TRBD2
abundance: few
CDR3nt: TGTGCCAGCAGTACTGAACTAGCGGGAGGGCCGATTGGGTTCTACGAGCAGTACTTC
CDR3aa: CASSTELAGGPIGFYEQYF

j_gene: TRBJ1-5
v_gene: TRBV18
d_gene: TRBD1
abundance: NA
CDR3nt: TGTGCCAGCTCACCACGGGACAGGGGAAATCAGCCCCAGCATTTT
CDR3aa: CASSPRDRGNQPQHF

j_gene: TRBJ1-1
v_gene: TRBV7-2
d_gene: NA
abundance: NA
CDR3nt: TGTGCCAGCAGCTTAGCGCGGTCAGTACCAGAAGCTTTCTTT
CDR3aa: CASSLARSVPEAFF

j_gene: TRBJ2-2
v_gene: TRBV5-6
d_gene: NA
abundance: NA
CDR3nt: TGTGCCAGCAGCCCCGCCCTCGGGAGCACCGGGGAGCTGTTTTTT
CDR3aa: CASSPALGSTGELFF

j_gene: TRBJ2-7
v_gene: TRBV9
d_gene: NA
abundance: NA
CDR3nt: TGTGCCAGCAGCGCAGGTTGGGGCCCCGAAGAGCAGTACTTC
CDR3aa: CASSAGWGPEEQYF

j_gene: TRBJ2-5
v_gene: TRBV5-1
d_gene: TRBD2
abundance: NA
CDR3nt: TGCGCCAGCAAAACTAGCGGGGGGGAAGAGACCCAGTACTTC
CDR3aa: CASKTSGGEETQYF

j_gene: TRBJ2-7
v_gene: TRBV5-1
d_gene: NA
abundance: NA
CDR3nt: TGCGCCAGCAGCGTGAGCTCCTACGAGCAGTACTTC
CDR3aa: CASSVSSYEQYF

j_gene: TRBJ1-4
v_gene: TRBV18
d_gene: NA
abundance: once
CDR3nt: TGTGCCAGCTCACCACAAAGCAGAGGAGAAAAACTGTTTTTT
CDR3aa: CASSPQSRGEKLFF

j_gene: TRBJ2-7
v_gene: TRBV28
d_gene: TRBD2
abundance: NA
CDR3nt: TGTGCCAGCAGTTCCGCGGGGGGGGCGCGGTCCTACGAGCAGTACTTC
CDR3aa: CASSSAGGARSYEQYF

j_gene: TRBJ2-7
v_gene: TRBV5-4
d_gene: TRBD2
abundance: NA
CDR3nt: TGTGCCGGAAGTAAGAGGGCTCGACCCGGGGGGGAGCAGTACTTC
CDR3aa: CAGSKRARPGGEQYF

j_gene: TRBJ2-7
v_gene: TRBV7-3
d_gene: TRBD2
abundance: NA
CDR3nt: TGTGCCAGCAGCGGTACCGGGACTAGTTCAGTGCAGTACTTC
CDR3aa: CASSGTGTSSVQYF